Presented here are 27 T cell receptor beta chains from one specimen sequenced in a study of T-cell memory formation after mild COVID-19. TCRdb passed the 5' RACE reads through MiXCR, listing each CDR3 protein once. The sample carries about 560,000 distinct CDR3 sequences, 15% to 20% recorded once. Specimen: PBMCs or a T cell subset sorted from them (not recorded which). These receptors were obtained from an adult woman who had mild COVID-19 (a few samples of this study predate the infection). Cell type and time point are not known.

CDR3 residues: CASSPRVTKNIQYF. The CDR3, as DNA: TGTGCCAGCTCACCGAGGGTGACCAAAAACATTCAGTACTTC. V is TRBV18 and J is TRBJ2-4, with a tentative D call TRBD2 (5 bases). V was cut by 3 bases and J by 2 bases, with 8 bases left in between. The CDR3 is 14 amino acids. CDR1 is KGHSH, CDR2 LQKENI, per germline. Variable domain in full (rest from reference TRBV18 and TRBJ2-4): NAGVMQNPRHLVRRRGQEARLRCSPMKGHSHVYWYRQLPEEGLKFMVYLQKENIIDESGMPKERFSAEFPKEGPSILRIQQVVRGDSAAYFCASSPRVTKNIQYFGAGTRLSVL.

The CDR3 spells CASSPGFSSQETQYF. In DNA, the CDR3 is TGTGCCAGCAGCCCGGGGTTTAGCAGTCAAGAGACCCAGTACTTC. The chain carries TRBV3-1 and TRBJ2-5; the D gene is possibly TRBD2 (5 bases). The CDR3 runs to 15 residues. V lost 4 bases and J 2 bases, leaving 14 bases between the germline ends. Germline CDR1 reads LGHDT; CDR2 reads YNNKEL (reference sequence).

This clonotype appeared once. The chain recombines TRBV11-2 with TRBJ2-2; 7 nucleotides agree with TRBD1. CDR3 length: 16 residues. Germline CDR1 reads SGHAT; CDR2 reads FQNNGV. The trim removed 1 base at V and 5 bases at J, leaving 7 bases unmatched. CDR3 sequence reads: CASSLVRDSGTGELFF. The CDR3 nucleotides read TGTGCCAGCAGCTTAGTTAGGGACAGTGGGACCGGGGAGCTGTTTTTT.

The chain uses TRBV12-3 or TRBV12-4 and TRBJ2-3, with D hard to call. The CDR3 runs to 16 residues. V lost 6 bases and J 0 bases, leaving 16 bases between the germline ends. The CDR3, as DNA: TGTGCCAGCAGCCCCCAGGCCACTACTAGCACAGATACGCAGTATTTT. This encodes CASSPQATTSTDTQYF.

This clonotype was detected ten times or more. The rearrangement links TRBV5-1 to TRBJ1-1, with D hard to call. Germline V CDR1 and CDR2: SGHRS, YFSETQ. The length of the CDR3 is 13 residues. Trimming left V 2 bases short and J 8 bases short, with 13 bases between. The CDR3 region has the DNA TGCGCCAGCAGCTTAAGCCAGATATCAGAAGCTTTCTTT. Its protein is CASSLSQISEAFF.

The table lists this clonotype with a few counts. The V gene is TRBV5-4, the J gene TRBJ2-5; 7 nucleotides line up with TRBD2. Per the germline V gene, CDR1 is SGHNT and CDR2 is YYREEE (reference sequence). The CDR3 has 15 residues. The J segment lost 3 bases and the V segment lost 4 bases, leaving 9 bases of the junction unmatched. CDR3 coding DNA: TGTGCCAGCAGCCTGACAGCCGGGGGGAAAGAGACCCAGTACTTC. Amino acid sequence: CASSLTAGGKETQYF.

This clonotype has only a few counts. The rearrangement links TRBV5-1 to TRBJ2-7; no clear D gene. The V gene's germline CDR1 is SGHRS and CDR2 YFSETQ. The ends were cut back, 2 bases at V and 3 bases at J, with 12 bases in the middle. The CDR3 consists of 14 residues. CDR3 DNA: TGCGCCAGCAGCTTTGAAGGCGGTCGCTACGAGCAGTACTTC. It yields the protein CASSFEGGRYEQYF. Full variable domain (remainder filled in from reference TRBV5-1 and TRBJ2-7): KAGVTQTPRYLIKTRGQQVTLSCSPISGHRSVSWYQQTPGQGLQFLFEYFSETQRNKGNFPGRFSGRQFSNSRSEMNVSTLELGDSALYLCASSFEGGRYEQYFGPGTRLTVT.

V usage is TRBV4-2 and J usage is TRBJ2-3; 8 bases are a match to TRBD2. From germline, CDR1 is LGHNA and CDR2 YNFKEQ. J was trimmed by 0 bases and V by 0 bases; bases with no gene match: 5. The CDR3 sequence is 17 residues long. CDR3 DNA: TGTGCCAGCAGCCAAGAACTAGCGGAGCCTAGCACAGATACGCAGTATTTT. The encoded protein is CASSQELAEPSTDTQYF.

The chain is built from TRBV5-4 and TRBJ2-3; the match to TRBD2 covers 10 bases. Looked up from germline, CDR1 is SGHNT and CDR2 is YYREEE (reference sequence). Trimming took 3 bases from V and 6 from J; bases not matched to a gene: 19. The CDR3 sequence is 19 residues long. The CDR3 sequence: CASSYSWASGGEKSDTQYF. The CDR3 region has the DNA TGTGCCAGCAGCTACTCGTGGGCTAGCGGGGGCGAAAAGAGTGATACGCAGTATTTT.

This clonotype was counted between two and nine times. The chain carries TRBV20-1 and TRBJ2-7; 9 bases align to TRBD1. CDR1 and CDR2 (germline): DFQATT, SNEGSKA (reference sequence). The CDR3 is 14 residues long. V trimming: 2 bases; J trimming: 5 bases; junction bases outside the gene matches: 7. The CDR3 DNA sequence: TGCAGTGCTAGAACCGGGACAGGGTGGAACGAGCAGTACTTC. Amino acids: CSARTGTGWNEQYF.

Ten or more counts support this clonotype. This chain links TRBV12-3 or TRBV12-4 with TRBJ1-6; no definite D call. V lost 5 bases and J lost 10, with 12 bases in between. The CDR3 has 13 residues. The CDR3 loop reads CASSPTTQSPLHF. CDR3 nucleotide sequence: TGTGCCAGCAGTCCGACCACACAATCACCCCTCCACTTT.

The J gene is TRBJ1-2, the V gene TRBV24-1; weak D call: TRBD1 (6 bases). Germline assignment: CDR1 KGHDR and CDR2 SFDVKD. V was clipped by 2 bases and J by 8 bases, with 11 bases between them. The CDR3 extends over 13 amino acids. CDR3 sequence reads: CATSDSNRDGYTF. For the CDR3, the DNA is TGTGCCACCAGTGATTCTAACAGGGACGGCTACACCTTC.

This chain joins TRBV24-1 and TRBJ2-3; 7 bases are a match to TRBD2. The CDR3 is made up of 14 amino acids. The germline CDR1 and CDR2 sequences are KGHDR and SFDVKD. With 5 bases clipped from V and 2 bases from J, the junction kept 3 bases outside the gene matches. CDR3 DNA: TGTGCCACCAGTGCCGCGGGAGACACAGATACGCAGTATTTT. It codes for CATSAAGDTDTQYF.

A few counts support this clonotype. The V call is TRBV4-2, the J call TRBJ2-7; no clear D gene. The germline V gene encodes CDR1 LGHNA and CDR2 YNFKEQ. Trimming shortened V by 0 bases and J by 5 bases, and 14 bases separated the two germline ends. The CDR3 length is 15 residues. CDR3 residues: CASSQDRRMVDEQYF. The CDR3 DNA is TGTGCCAGCAGCCAAGACAGGCGGATGGTTGACGAGCAGTACTTC.

This clonotype was counted at least ten times. The chain recombines TRBV27 with TRBJ2-7, with D perhaps matching TRBD2 (6 bases). There are 14 residues in the CDR3. In germline, CDR1 is MNHEY, CDR2 SMNVEV (reference sequence). V was shortened by 6 bases and J by 0 bases, with 12 bases between the two germline ends. CDR3 in amino acids: CASRSRGSSYEQYF. The CDR3 DNA reads TGTGCCAGCAGATCGCGGGGATCCTCCTACGAGCAGTACTTC.

This clonotype came up a few times. The V call is TRBV5-1, the J call TRBJ1-1, with D tentatively TRBD1 (5 bases). From germline, CDR1 is SGHRS and CDR2 YFSETQ. The CDR3 loop spans 15 amino acids. V shed 3 bases and J shed 1 base, with 13 bases lying between them. The CDR3 loop reads CASSSVGARNTEAFF. The CDR3 DNA is TGCGCCAGCAGCTCAGTCGGGGCCAGGAACACTGAAGCTTTCTTT.

The chain is built from TRBV25-1 and TRBJ1-4, with unresolved D. V lost 4 bases and J lost 7, with 19 bases in between. Germline lookup yields CDR1 MGHDK and CDR2 SYGVNS. The CDR3 has 16 amino acids. For the CDR3, the DNA is TGTGCCAGCAGTGCCCCCTCTCTAGGGTCGAGTGAAAAACTGTTTTTT. Its protein product is CASSAPSLGSSEKLFF.

A word on this clonotype: A junction end diverges from the germline sequence, so it may reflect a read error. This rearrangement joins TRBV5-4 to TRBJ2-5, with 8 bases that match TRBD1. Germline V gene sequence: CDR1 SGHNT, CDR2 YYREEE (reference sequence). The CDR3 length is 16 residues. The chain's CDR3 is CASSLAAGGRQETKYF. As DNA, the CDR3 is TGTGCCAGCAGCTTGGCGGCAGGGGGCCGTCAAGAGACCAAGTACTTC.

The chain recombines TRBV7-8 with TRBJ2-1; no clear D gene. V was clipped by 3 bases and J by 0 bases, with 6 bases between them. The CDR3 consists of 14 residues. Germline CDR1 reads SGHVS; CDR2 reads FQNEAQ. In nucleotides, the CDR3 is TGTGCCAGCAGCTTTCTGTACTCCTACAATGAGCAGTTCTTC. Protein: CASSFLYSYNEQFF.

The chain uses TRBV24-1 and TRBJ2-1; the match to TRBD2 covers 10 bases. Losses at the gene ends were 7 bases for V and 7 bases for J; bases not matched to a gene: 3. The CDR3 contains 13 residues. In germline, CDR1 is KGHDR, CDR2 SFDVKD. The CDR3 reads CATSFSGRNEQFF. The CDR3 nucleotides are TGTGCCACCAGCTTTAGCGGGAGGAATGAGCAGTTCTTC.

The rearrangement uses TRBV24-1 and TRBJ2-6; 9 nucleotides match TRBD1. V lost 2 bases and J lost 6; bases outside the gene matches: 4. The CDR3 is 16 amino acids. Germline lookup yields CDR1 KGHDR and CDR2 SFDVKD. The CDR3 bases are TGTGCCACCAGTGATTCCGGACAGGGGAAGGCCAACGTCCTGACTTTC. Its translation is CATSDSGQGKANVLTF.

This clonotype was detected only a few times. The chain couples TRBV2 to TRBJ2-5, with 8 nucleotides matching TRBD1. The CDR3 is 15 residues long. CDR1 and CDR2 (germline): SNHLY, FYNNEI. V gave up 2 bases and J gave up 5 bases; unmatched junction bases: 7. DNA for the CDR3: TGTGCCAGCAGTGAACAGCGGACAGGGAGTGAGACCCAGTACTTC. Translating gives CASSEQRTGSETQYF.

CDR3 sequence: CASSLGLGIGPGELFF. Here the CDR3 DNA reads TGCGCCAGCAGCTTGGGCCTGGGCATTGGCCCCGGGGAGCTGTTTTTT. The chain has TRBV5-1 and TRBJ2-2; the D is unclear. The CDR3 has 16 amino acids. V shed 0 bases and J shed 6 bases, with 15 bases lying between them. Germline CDR1 reads SGHRS; CDR2 reads YFSETQ.

At least ten counts were recorded for this clonotype. This chain uses TRBV2 with TRBJ1-2; D remains unclear. V was shortened by 7 bases and J by 4 bases, with 13 bases between the two germline ends. This CDR3 is built from 13 residues. In germline, CDR1 is SNHLY, CDR2 FYNNEI. This CDR3 reads CASNQALGYGYTF. For the CDR3, the DNA is TGTGCCAGCAACCAGGCCTTAGGCTATGGCTACACCTTC.

The chain combines TRBV19 with TRBJ1-5; tentative D call: TRBD1 (5 bases). Deletions cut 2 bases from V and 5 bases from J, with 10 bases between. The CDR3 sequence is 14 residues long. Germline-derived CDR1 and CDR2 are LNHDA and SQIVND (reference sequence). The CDR3: CASSIFDSDQPQHF. The CDR3 nucleotides read TGTGCCAGTAGTATATTCGACAGCGATCAGCCCCAGCATTTT.

Only a few counts were recorded for this clonotype. This sequence joins TRBV20-1 and TRBJ1-5; 8 bases line up with TRBD1. The length of the CDR3 is 15 residues. Germline CDR1 and CDR2: DFQATT and SNEGSKA (reference sequence). The V segment lost 0 bases and the J segment 9 bases; nucleotides outside the gene matches: 10. DNA of the CDR3: TGCAGTGCTAGAGATTATTCAGGGGGCAAGTCGCCCCAGCATTTT. Protein: CSARDYSGGKSPQHF.

V gene TRBV7-6 combines with J gene TRBJ1-5; D is perhaps TRBD1 (5 bases). The CDR3 totals 14 residues. Trimming removed 6 bases at V and 1 base at J, with 10 bases between. Germline loops: CDR1 SGHVS, CDR2 FNYEAQ. DNA for the CDR3: TGTGCCAGCAGTATCGGGGGGAGCAATCAGCCCCAGCATTTT. This gives the protein CASSIGGSNQPQHF.